This entry concerns a single T cell receptor (beta chain). What this receptor recognizes is not known. There are no base qualities to consult, and no much larger clone falls within one base. The CDR3 has 17 amino acids, counting the end cysteine and phenylalanine. Only CDR3 DNA is held: 51 bases, read in frame from base 1. V sheds 1 base and J sheds 2 bases, leaving 18 bases between their ends. The germline V gene gives CDR1 as MGHRA and CDR2 as YSYEKL. These data belong to a study of shared clonotypes between healthy human individuals (dated by TCRdb to the early 2020s). Context from the whole study: A few men and a couple of women, aged 18 to 49 years, made up the cohort. For each donor, three plates each were used for CD4 naive and CD4 memory, two plates were used for CD8 naive, and one plate was used for CD8 memory. The study deeply sequenced blood TCR repertoires of about 5 healthy adults to estimate repertoire size and the extent of clonotype sharing between individuals. Different laboratories and diverse techniques were used to prepare libraries and sequence TCR repertoires, to increase sequencing depth and limit assay-specific biases. Per donor, leukapheresis produced somewhere between about 0.8 and 9 billion PBMCs.

What the authors observed across the whole study: Only blood was sampled, and tissue TCR repertoires likely differ from those in blood. Pairwise subsampling led to the expectation that sequencing depth would affect the degree of clonotype sharing among donors. The genetic and exposure-history diversity represented was limited by the small number of donors. Rarefaction of sorted-subset datasets indicated incomplete sequencing despite the large sequencing depth. Naive subsets generally had larger estimated clonotype richness than memory subsets did. Roughly 5.2% of naive CD4, 3.5% of naive CD8, approximately 2% of memory CD4, and over 0.35% of memory CD8 clonotypes were shared across four donors. Compared with non-shared clonotypes, the clonotypes found in all four sorted-subset donors had higher generation probabilities.

TCR CDR3 regions were amplified from genomic DNA by multiplex PCR using the deep immunoSEQ assay. Extracted genomic DNA from each cell subset was spread evenly across all wells of several immunoSEQ 96-well plates, with each plate serving as a replicate. For sorted subsets, roughly 190 ng of genomic DNA, equivalent to some 33,000 T cell genomes, went into each replicate PCR. Purified libraries were quantified with a Qubit 3.0 fluorometer, sized on a Bioanalyzer 2100, and re-quantified with the KAPA Library Quantification kit. Every immunoSEQ 96-well plate was sequenced on a dedicated single-read 150-cycle Illumina NextSeq 550 flow cell. For the original study's pipeline: Because the immunoSEQ output held only junctional sequences and lacked quality scores, the filtering could not match the filtering applied to full-length reads. To assign V/J genes and CDR3, sequences were annotated against IMGT germline references using PyIR, a Python wrapper for IgBLAST v1.9. Any read was removed if the V/J assignment was weak (E-value above 1e-6), the CDR3 was missing, or the read contained stop codons, out-of-frame junctions, or ambiguous translated residues. V3J clonotypes were defined as sequences sharing the same inferred V gene, J gene, and CDR3 amino acid sequence. To compute the percentage overlap between repertoires, the number of shared unique clonotypes was divided by the size of the smaller repertoire. RTK rarefaction, the Chao1 estimator, and Recon v2.1 estimates of unobserved clonotypes were used to assess repertoire richness. OLGA was used to compute generation probabilities for all TCRbeta clonotypes that the gDNA method yielded from a handful of donors. Sourced from immuneACCESS, this table was stored by TCRdb with only in-frame sequences that have V and J called. A share of the clones is absent; for the studies checked, an unresolved V gene accounts for under half, and the remainder has no known explanation. V and J calls and clone size are as listed in that table; D and trimming were resolved from the DNA. This sample gives some 500,000 clones in total; more than 95% of them show up just once. The ten largest clones add up to around 0.066% of the sample.

Healthy HIV-negative adults with no recently reported acute infections or vaccinations were included as donors. Only Caucasian adults living in Nashville, Tennessee, USA were represented among the donors. CD4+ T cells were enriched by magnetic negative selection; naive cells were then positively selected on CD45RA, and the negative fraction formed the memory subset. Blood was collected by leukapheresis, and PBMCs were isolated by Ficoll-Histopaque density gradient centrifugation and then cryopreserved in liquid nitrogen vapor phase. Purity and quantity of every magnetically sorted T cell population were checked by analytical flow cytometry. Genomic DNA was isolated from each sorted fraction and quantified by UV absorbance on a Nanodrop 2000c.

Sequencing input: naive CD4+ T cells sorted from blood. Per the publication, the cell subset or site label means: CD45RA+ positively selected. This receptor was taken from a woman in her 30s in good health. The chain couples TRBV4-1 to TRBJ2-7, with an unclear D gene assignment. CDR3 region: CASSQGSRRAVTYEQYF. The DNA sequence reads TGCGCCAGCAGCCAAGGGTCCAGACGGGCTGTAACCTACGAGCAGTACTTC.